These 15 T cell receptor beta chains share one sample of origin, sequenced in a study of blood T cell repertoires in COVID-19. Produced via immunoSEQ multiplex PCR; TCRdb's table is partial and in-frame only. The table lists 35,000 to 45,000 clones, approximately 88% of them singletons. Material for sequencing was peripheral blood. Receptors originate from a human donor in a cohort sampled during active COVID-19.

J is TRBJ1-5 and V is TRBV30, with 10 bases aligning to TRBD1. With V trimmed by 2 bases and J by 4 bases, 8 bases remained unmatched. CDR1 and CDR2 (germline): GTSNPN, SVGIG (reference sequence). This CDR3 contains 16 residues. CDR3 coding DNA: TGTGCCTGGAGTCTCCCAGGGACAGGGGTGAATCAGCCCCAGCATTTT. This gives the protein CAWSLPGTGVNQPQHF.

The sample holds one count of this clone. The V and J genes are TRBV5-1 and TRBJ2-2; 13 bases fit TRBD2. In germline, CDR1 is SGHRS, CDR2 YFSETQ. CDR3 length: 16 residues. Losses at the gene ends were 2 bases for V and 5 bases for J; bases not matched to a gene: 3. The DNA of the CDR3 is TGCGCCAGCAGCTTACTAGCGGGGGGGCCAACCGGGGAGCTGTTTTTT. Its translation is CASSLLAGGPTGELFF.

The genes are TRBV3-1 (or the pseudogene TRBV3-2) and TRBJ2-1, with TRBD2 matching over 13 bases. V shed 4 bases and J 6 bases; nucleotides not matched to a gene: 6. CDR3 length: 16 residues. Germline V gene data show CDR1 as LGHDT and CDR2 as YNNKEL (reference sequence). The CDR3 protein is CASSRRGTSGTNEQFF. The DNA of the CDR3 is TGTGCCAGCAGCCGTAGGGGGACTAGCGGGACCAATGAGCAGTTCTTC.

The chain combines TRBV2 with TRBJ1-2; the D gene is possibly TRBD1 (5 bases). V was clipped by 0 bases and J by 5 bases, with 13 bases between them. CDR1 SNHLY and CDR2 FYNNEI come from the germline V gene. CDR3 length equals 15 residues. The DNA for the CDR3 is TGTGCCAGCAGTGAAGCGAGGCAGGGTTGGTATGGCTACACCTTC. Its protein product is CASSEARQGWYGYTF. Combining the CDR3 with reference TRBV2 and TRBJ1-2 gives the whole variable domain EPEVTQTPSHQVTQMGQEVILRCVPISNHLYFYWYRQILGQKVEFLVSFYNNEISEKSEIFDDQFSVERPDGSNFTLKIRSTKLEDSAMYFCASSEARQGWYGYTFGSGTRLTVV.

The chain links TRBV7-2 to TRBJ2-2; 8 bases are a match to TRBD2. CDR1 is SGHTA and CDR2 is FQGNSA in the germline V gene. This CDR3 has 16 residues. J lost 4 bases, V lost 1 base, and 5 bases had no gene match. The CDR3 sequence: CASSLGGRKGTGELFF. The CDR3 DNA sequence: TGTGCCAGCAGCTTAGGCGGGAGGAAGGGCACCGGGGAGCTGTTTTTT. Variable domain in full (rest from reference TRBV7-2 and TRBJ2-2): GAGVSQSPSNKVTEKGKDVELRCDPISGHTALYWYRQSLGQGLEFLIYFQGNSAPDKSGLPSDRFSAERTGGSVSTLTIQRTQQEDSAVYLCASSLGGRKGTGELFFGEGSRLTVL.

This chain links TRBV3-1 (or the pseudogene TRBV3-2) with TRBJ2-1; TRBD2 is a possible D gene (5 bases). The CDR3 has 20 residues. CDR1 and CDR2 (germline): LGHDT, YNNKEL (reference sequence). Deletions cut 0 bases from V and 3 bases from J, with 24 bases between. The CDR3 spells CASSQDFEAETTGRYNEQFF. The CDR3 nucleotides are TGTGCCAGCAGCCAAGATTTTGAAGCGGAGACGACTGGACGCTACAATGAGCAGTTCTTC.

The chain carries TRBV7-2 and TRBJ2-3; TRBD2 matches at 10 bases. Looked up from germline, CDR1 is SGHTA and CDR2 is FQGNSA. This CDR3 contains 14 residues. Unmatched junction bases numbered 4, after V lost 4 bases and J lost 6 bases. The CDR3 region has the DNA TGTGCCAGCAGCTCAGCGGGAGGGCCCGATACGCAGTATTTT. Amino acid sequence: CASSSAGGPDTQYF.

The chain couples TRBV7-3 to TRBJ2-2, with no clear D. The CDR3 totals 15 residues. The V gene's germline CDR1 is SGHTA and CDR2 FQGTGA. The V end lost 4 bases, the J end lost 0 bases, and 9 bases lay between the germline ends. CDR3 DNA sequence: TGTGCCAGCAGCTCCGTGAGCGCGAACACCGGGGAGCTGTTTTTT. Translated: CASSSVSANTGELFF.

The CDR3 sequence is CATSRDGDSEAFF. Written as DNA, the CDR3 is TGTGCCACCAGCAGAGACGGGGATAGTGAAGCTTTCTTT. V usage is TRBV15 and J usage is TRBJ1-1; D gene ambiguous. V lost 0 bases, J lost 7 bases, and 9 bases lay in between. Per germline, CDR1 LNHNV and CDR2 YYDKDF (reference sequence). CDR3 length: 13 amino acids.

This chain connects TRBV5-4 to TRBJ2-1; 10 positions match TRBD2. The CDR3 runs to 13 residues. Germline V gene lookup returns CDR1 SGHNT and CDR2 YYREEE (reference sequence). With 3 bases clipped from V and 9 bases from J, the junction kept 3 bases outside the gene matches. The CDR3 here is CASSSGTSVEQFF. DNA for the CDR3: TGTGCCAGCAGCTCCGGGACTAGCGTTGAGCAGTTCTTC.

The chain couples TRBV7-6 to TRBJ2-6; a possible D gene is TRBD1 (5 bases). Trimming shortened V by 5 bases and J by 0 bases, and 14 bases separated the two germline ends. The CDR3 covers 17 residues. Germline V gene lookup returns CDR1 SGHVS and CDR2 FNYEAQ. The CDR3 region has the DNA TGTGCCAGCAGCCCAAGCACAGGAAGCTCTGGGGCCAACGTCCTGACTTTC. Translating gives CASSPSTGSSGANVLTF.

This chain uses TRBV4-1 with TRBJ1-2; 8 nucleotides line up with TRBD1. Per germline, CDR1 MGHRA and CDR2 YSYEKL. This CDR3 is built from 16 residues. Unmatched junction bases numbered 10, after V lost 3 bases and J lost 4 bases. CDR3 amino acids: CASSQDKQGVAYGYTF. The CDR3 DNA reads TGCGCCAGCAGCCAGGATAAACAGGGGGTCGCCTATGGCTACACCTTC.

The rearrangement joins TRBV5-1 to TRBJ2-3, with a possible D match to TRBD2 (5 bases). The CDR3 is made up of 16 amino acids. The ends were cut back, 0 bases at V and 0 bases at J, with 11 bases in the middle. Germline V gene sequence: CDR1 SGHRS, CDR2 YFSETQ. CDR3 nucleotides: TGCGCCAGCAGCTTGGGCGGGCCAGCTAGCACAGATACGCAGTATTTT. Translating it yields CASSLGGPASTDTQYF.

The gene calls are TRBV20-1 and TRBJ1-5; no reliable D call. CDR1 and CDR2 (germline): DFQATT, SNEGSKA (reference sequence). CDR3 size: 14 residues. V lost 3 bases and J lost 3, with 12 bases in between. CDR3 sequence (DNA): TGCAGTGCTAGTCTCCCCGTCTCCAATCAGCCCCAGCATTTT. This encodes CSASLPVSNQPQHF.

The gene calls are TRBV25-1 and TRBJ2-1; TRBD2 is a possible D gene (6 bases). The CDR3 contains 16 residues. Per the germline V gene, CDR1 is MGHDK and CDR2 is SYGVNS. Trimming removed 0 bases from V and 0 bases from J, with 9 bases in between. The CDR3 DNA follows: TGTGCCAGCAGTGAATATGTTAGCGGCTCCTACAATGAGCAGTTCTTC. Its translation: CASSEYVSGSYNEQFF.